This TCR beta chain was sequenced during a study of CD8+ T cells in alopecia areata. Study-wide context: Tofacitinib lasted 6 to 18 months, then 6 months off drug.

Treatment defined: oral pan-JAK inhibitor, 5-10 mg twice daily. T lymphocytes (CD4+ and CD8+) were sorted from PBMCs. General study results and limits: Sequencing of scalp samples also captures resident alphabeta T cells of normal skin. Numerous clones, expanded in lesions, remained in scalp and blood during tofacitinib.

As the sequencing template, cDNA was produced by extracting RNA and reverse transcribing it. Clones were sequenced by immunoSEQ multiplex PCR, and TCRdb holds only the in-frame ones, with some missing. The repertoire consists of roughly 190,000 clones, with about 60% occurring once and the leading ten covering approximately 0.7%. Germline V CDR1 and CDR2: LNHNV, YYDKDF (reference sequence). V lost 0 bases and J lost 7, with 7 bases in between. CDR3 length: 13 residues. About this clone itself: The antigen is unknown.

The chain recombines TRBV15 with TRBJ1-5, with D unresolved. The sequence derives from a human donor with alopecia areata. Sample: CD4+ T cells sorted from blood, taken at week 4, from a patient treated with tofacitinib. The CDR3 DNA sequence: TGTGCCACCAGCAGAGAGGGTGGCCAGCCCCAGCATTTT. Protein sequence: CATSREGGQPQHF.